These 32 T cell receptor beta chains were sequenced from one sample in a study of monozygotic twins with inflammatory bowel disease. TCRdb reanalyzed the 5' RACE reads and collapses them to one entry per CDR3 protein, without DNA. This sample contains fewer than 350,000 distinct CDR3 sequences. The sequenced sample consisted of blood. These receptor sequences come from a human donor with ulcerative colitis or Crohn's disease, or a healthy co-twin of an affected twin (not recorded which).

The chain joins TRBV10-1 to TRBJ1-1. CDR1 and CDR2 from the germline V gene are WNHNN and SYGVQD (reference sequence). The CDR3 is 13 residues long. The CDR3 protein is CASTYRLNTEAFF.

This chain uses TRBV10-2 with TRBJ2-7. Germline V gene data show CDR1 as WSHSY and CDR2 as SAAADI. This CDR3 spans 14 amino acids. The CDR3 here is CASNELGEPYEQYF.

The genes are TRBV21-1 and TRBJ2-1; with no DNA, the TCRdb D assignment of TRBD1 cannot be verified. TRBV21-1 constitutes a pseudogene. This CDR3 is 13 amino acids long. This chain's CDR3 is CASSKARGDEQFF.

This CDR3 reads CASSPDRPEAFF. V and J are TRBV12-3 or TRBV12-4 and TRBJ1-1; TCRdb designates TRBD1, a call that cannot be tested without DNA. The CDR3 runs 12 residues.

The chain uses TRBV5-1 and TRBJ2-7; lacking DNA, the TRBD1 call made by TCRdb goes unchecked. Germline CDR1 and CDR2: SGHRS and YFSETQ. The CDR3 is 14 amino acids. CDR3 amino acids: CASSSQGAGYEQYF.

The chain joins TRBV7-2 to TRBJ2-2. The CDR3 spans 16 residues. Germline CDR1 SGHTA, CDR2 FQGNSA. The CDR3 loop reads CASSLDTNTNTGELFF.

This chain uses TRBV19 with TRBJ1-1. The CDR3 loop spans 14 amino acids. Germline V gene lookup returns CDR1 LNHDA and CDR2 SQIVND (reference sequence). The CDR3 here is CASRTLDEDTEAFF.

The V call is TRBV4-1, the J call TRBJ2-1. CDR1 and CDR2 from the germline V gene are MGHRA and YSYEKL. The CDR3 covers 15 residues. The CDR3 loop is CASSPRSPIYNEQFF.

This chain uses TRBV5-1 with TRBJ2-1. Germline V gives CDR1 SGHRS, CDR2 YFSETQ. The length of the CDR3 is 14 residues. CDR3 in amino acids: CASSMDSSSNEQFF.

The chain has TRBV20-1 and TRBJ1-1; TCRdb's D gene call, TRBD1, goes unchecked for lack of DNA. This CDR3 comprises 13 residues. Per the germline V gene, CDR1 is DFQATT and CDR2 is SNEGSKA (reference sequence). The CDR3 loop reads CSARDGRSTEAFF.

The gene calls are TRBV5-6 and TRBJ1-2. CDR1 is SGHDT and CDR2 is YYEEEE in the germline V gene. The CDR3 consists of 16 residues. The CDR3 sequence: CASSSGGAQSLYGYTF. Full variable domain (remainder filled in from reference TRBV5-6 and TRBJ1-2): DAGVTQSPTHLIKTRGQQVTLRCSPKSGHDTVSWYQQALGQGPQFIFQYYEEEERQRGNFPDRFSGHQFPNYSSELNVNALLLGDSALYLCASSSGGAQSLYGYTFGSGTRLTVV.

The gene calls are TRBV18 and TRBJ2-3. The CDR3 is 13 amino acids. CDR1 is KGHSH, CDR2 LQKENI, per germline. The CDR3 loop reads CASSPSGTDTQYF.

This chain uses TRBV5-6 with TRBJ1-2. The CDR3 contains 16 residues. Germline assignment: CDR1 SGHDT and CDR2 YYEEEE. The chain's CDR3 is CASSLSSIGILYGYTF.

The CDR3 loop reads CASSDGVGEQYF. J is TRBJ2-7 and V is TRBV7-3. CDR3 size: 12 residues. Per germline, CDR1 SGHTA and CDR2 FQGTGA.

The chain employs TRBV7-2 and TRBJ2-4; TCRdb indicates TRBD1, and absent DNA this call remains unverified. This CDR3 has 16 residues. Looked up from germline, CDR1 is SGHTA and CDR2 is FQGNSA. The CDR3: CASSRQDRGQGDIQYF.

The J gene is TRBJ2-7, the V gene TRBV5-1. Looked up from germline, CDR1 is SGHRS and CDR2 is YFSETQ. The CDR3 runs to 11 residues. CDR3 region: CASSLEGEQYF.

This sequence joins TRBV29-1 and TRBJ2-5. The CDR3 runs 13 residues. Per the germline V gene, CDR1 is SQVTM and CDR2 is ANQGSEA. The CDR3 here is CSVERSYQETQYF.

The rearrangement joins TRBV7-9 to TRBJ1-1. Germline V gene data show CDR1 as SEHNR and CDR2 as FQNEAQ (reference sequence). The CDR3 has 13 amino acids. The CDR3 protein is CASSPRLNTEAFF.

The rearrangement links TRBV5-1 to TRBJ2-7; TCRdb indicates TRBD1, and absent DNA this call remains unverified. Germline V gene lookup returns CDR1 SGHRS and CDR2 YFSETQ. The CDR3 runs 15 residues. CDR3 sequence reads: CASSLGPGGTYEQYF.

The rearrangement joins TRBV5-1 to TRBJ2-3; TCRdb names TRBD2, which stays unverified in the absence of DNA. The CDR3 runs 14 residues. The germline gives CDR1 SGHRS, CDR2 YFSETQ. The chain's CDR3 is CASSLEQAGGTQYF.

V usage is TRBV7-2 and J usage is TRBJ2-7; TCRdb's D call of TRBD1 is untestable without DNA. This CDR3 spans 16 amino acids. CDR1 is SGHTA, CDR2 FQGNSA, per germline. The CDR3 is CASSPTRTGAPYEQYF.

The V gene is TRBV7-9, the J gene TRBJ1-2; the D call from TCRdb, TRBD1, cannot be confirmed without DNA. This CDR3 spans 13 amino acids. From germline, CDR1 is SEHNR and CDR2 FQNEAQ (reference sequence). The CDR3 protein is CASSRGQGFGYTF.

The chain links TRBV13 to TRBJ1-5; there is no DNA to check the TCRdb D call of TRBD1. Per germline, CDR1 PRHDT and CDR2 FYEKMQ (reference sequence). The length of the CDR3 is 15 residues. This chain's CDR3 is CASSLSTGSNQPQHF.

V usage is TRBV20-1 and J usage is TRBJ2-1; TCRdb proposes TRBD1, but this gene call is untestable without DNA. Germline V gives CDR1 DFQATT, CDR2 SNEGSKA (reference sequence). This CDR3 contains 14 residues. The CDR3 sequence: CSGSGGTIYNEQFF.

This chain joins TRBV3-1 and TRBJ1-2; lacking DNA, the TRBD1 call made by TCRdb goes unchecked. This CDR3 is built from 13 residues. Looked up from germline, CDR1 is LGHDT and CDR2 is YNNKEL (reference sequence). The CDR3 sequence: CASSHVTGYGYTF.

This rearrangement joins TRBV12-3 or TRBV12-4 to TRBJ1-5; without DNA, the TCRdb call of TRBD1 cannot be checked. The CDR3 contains 13 residues. The CDR3 protein is CASGRGPNQPQHF.

The chain uses TRBV7-8 and TRBJ1-5; TCRdb's D gene call, TRBD1, goes unchecked for lack of DNA. The CDR3 is made up of 15 amino acids. The germline V gene has CDR1 SGHVS and CDR2 FQNEAQ. The CDR3 region is CASSLDTGVGQPQHF.

The chain employs TRBV30 and TRBJ2-1. The CDR3 loop spans 13 amino acids. The V gene's germline CDR1 is GTSNPN and CDR2 SVGIG (reference sequence). The CDR3 sequence: CAWNPIQINEQFF.

V gene TRBV19 combines with J gene TRBJ1-2. This CDR3 has 18 amino acids. CDR1 LNHDA and CDR2 SQIVND come from the germline V gene (reference sequence). The CDR3 loop reads CASSISLRGTGQGGGYTF. Drawing the rest from reference TRBV19 and TRBJ1-2, the complete variable domain is DGGITQSPKYLFRKEGQNVTLSCEQNLNHDAMYWYRQDPGQGLRLIYYSQIVNDFQKGDIAEGYSVSREKKESFPLTVTSAQKNPTAFYLCASSISLRGTGQGGGYTFGSGTRLTVV.

The chain links TRBV5-1 to TRBJ2-1. CDR1 SGHRS and CDR2 YFSETQ come from the germline V gene. The CDR3 extends over 14 amino acids. This chain's CDR3 is CASSLAVEIGEQFF.

The chain uses TRBV20-1 and TRBJ2-3; absent DNA, TCRdb's TRBD2 call cannot be checked. The CDR3 runs 19 residues. The V gene's germline CDR1 is DFQATT and CDR2 SNEGSKA (reference sequence). CDR3 residues: CSAPRWTSGDFASTDTQYF.

V is TRBV5-1 and J is TRBJ2-6; TCRdb picks TRBD1, but there is no DNA to check that call. Germline CDR1 and CDR2: SGHRS and YFSETQ. CDR3 length: 18 amino acids. The CDR3 spells CASSLKGIAISGANVLTF.